This T cell receptor (beta chain) was sequenced in a study of vaccination effects on CD4 cells after COVID-19. The assay was immunoSEQ multiplex PCR, and TCRdb's table has in-frame clones only and misses some. The repertoire holds just under 60,000 clones, about 78% seen once, with roughly 2% in the top ten. A remark on this clone: Its antigen is still unknown.

Viral peptide pools were used in the ViraFEST assay to expand antigen-specific CD4+ T cells, and sequencing came afterward. Scientists isolated CD4+ T cells after an approximately 10-day culture period ended. Two-dose vaccination with either BNT162b2 or mRNA-1273 was given to the participants. People in the vaccine group had not been infected with SARS-CoV-2 before, and their nucleocapsid antibodies were negative. The germline V gene has CDR1 SGHRS and CDR2 YFSETQ. V was shortened by 3 bases and J by 5 bases, with 14 bases between the two germline ends. CDR3 length: 14 residues. This clonotype was obtained from a human donor who received a COVID-19 vaccine. V is TRBV5-1 and J is TRBJ1-2; tentative D call: TRBD1 (6 bases). The source was CD4+ T cells from PBMCs cultured with HCoV-OC43 spike peptides, collected after COVID-19 vaccination. Subset denoted: HCoV-OC43 spike overlapping peptide pool stimulation. CDR3 DNA: TGCGCCAGCAGCTCCTCCGGGACACCTTATGGCTACACCTTC. It is translated as CASSSSGTPYGYTF.